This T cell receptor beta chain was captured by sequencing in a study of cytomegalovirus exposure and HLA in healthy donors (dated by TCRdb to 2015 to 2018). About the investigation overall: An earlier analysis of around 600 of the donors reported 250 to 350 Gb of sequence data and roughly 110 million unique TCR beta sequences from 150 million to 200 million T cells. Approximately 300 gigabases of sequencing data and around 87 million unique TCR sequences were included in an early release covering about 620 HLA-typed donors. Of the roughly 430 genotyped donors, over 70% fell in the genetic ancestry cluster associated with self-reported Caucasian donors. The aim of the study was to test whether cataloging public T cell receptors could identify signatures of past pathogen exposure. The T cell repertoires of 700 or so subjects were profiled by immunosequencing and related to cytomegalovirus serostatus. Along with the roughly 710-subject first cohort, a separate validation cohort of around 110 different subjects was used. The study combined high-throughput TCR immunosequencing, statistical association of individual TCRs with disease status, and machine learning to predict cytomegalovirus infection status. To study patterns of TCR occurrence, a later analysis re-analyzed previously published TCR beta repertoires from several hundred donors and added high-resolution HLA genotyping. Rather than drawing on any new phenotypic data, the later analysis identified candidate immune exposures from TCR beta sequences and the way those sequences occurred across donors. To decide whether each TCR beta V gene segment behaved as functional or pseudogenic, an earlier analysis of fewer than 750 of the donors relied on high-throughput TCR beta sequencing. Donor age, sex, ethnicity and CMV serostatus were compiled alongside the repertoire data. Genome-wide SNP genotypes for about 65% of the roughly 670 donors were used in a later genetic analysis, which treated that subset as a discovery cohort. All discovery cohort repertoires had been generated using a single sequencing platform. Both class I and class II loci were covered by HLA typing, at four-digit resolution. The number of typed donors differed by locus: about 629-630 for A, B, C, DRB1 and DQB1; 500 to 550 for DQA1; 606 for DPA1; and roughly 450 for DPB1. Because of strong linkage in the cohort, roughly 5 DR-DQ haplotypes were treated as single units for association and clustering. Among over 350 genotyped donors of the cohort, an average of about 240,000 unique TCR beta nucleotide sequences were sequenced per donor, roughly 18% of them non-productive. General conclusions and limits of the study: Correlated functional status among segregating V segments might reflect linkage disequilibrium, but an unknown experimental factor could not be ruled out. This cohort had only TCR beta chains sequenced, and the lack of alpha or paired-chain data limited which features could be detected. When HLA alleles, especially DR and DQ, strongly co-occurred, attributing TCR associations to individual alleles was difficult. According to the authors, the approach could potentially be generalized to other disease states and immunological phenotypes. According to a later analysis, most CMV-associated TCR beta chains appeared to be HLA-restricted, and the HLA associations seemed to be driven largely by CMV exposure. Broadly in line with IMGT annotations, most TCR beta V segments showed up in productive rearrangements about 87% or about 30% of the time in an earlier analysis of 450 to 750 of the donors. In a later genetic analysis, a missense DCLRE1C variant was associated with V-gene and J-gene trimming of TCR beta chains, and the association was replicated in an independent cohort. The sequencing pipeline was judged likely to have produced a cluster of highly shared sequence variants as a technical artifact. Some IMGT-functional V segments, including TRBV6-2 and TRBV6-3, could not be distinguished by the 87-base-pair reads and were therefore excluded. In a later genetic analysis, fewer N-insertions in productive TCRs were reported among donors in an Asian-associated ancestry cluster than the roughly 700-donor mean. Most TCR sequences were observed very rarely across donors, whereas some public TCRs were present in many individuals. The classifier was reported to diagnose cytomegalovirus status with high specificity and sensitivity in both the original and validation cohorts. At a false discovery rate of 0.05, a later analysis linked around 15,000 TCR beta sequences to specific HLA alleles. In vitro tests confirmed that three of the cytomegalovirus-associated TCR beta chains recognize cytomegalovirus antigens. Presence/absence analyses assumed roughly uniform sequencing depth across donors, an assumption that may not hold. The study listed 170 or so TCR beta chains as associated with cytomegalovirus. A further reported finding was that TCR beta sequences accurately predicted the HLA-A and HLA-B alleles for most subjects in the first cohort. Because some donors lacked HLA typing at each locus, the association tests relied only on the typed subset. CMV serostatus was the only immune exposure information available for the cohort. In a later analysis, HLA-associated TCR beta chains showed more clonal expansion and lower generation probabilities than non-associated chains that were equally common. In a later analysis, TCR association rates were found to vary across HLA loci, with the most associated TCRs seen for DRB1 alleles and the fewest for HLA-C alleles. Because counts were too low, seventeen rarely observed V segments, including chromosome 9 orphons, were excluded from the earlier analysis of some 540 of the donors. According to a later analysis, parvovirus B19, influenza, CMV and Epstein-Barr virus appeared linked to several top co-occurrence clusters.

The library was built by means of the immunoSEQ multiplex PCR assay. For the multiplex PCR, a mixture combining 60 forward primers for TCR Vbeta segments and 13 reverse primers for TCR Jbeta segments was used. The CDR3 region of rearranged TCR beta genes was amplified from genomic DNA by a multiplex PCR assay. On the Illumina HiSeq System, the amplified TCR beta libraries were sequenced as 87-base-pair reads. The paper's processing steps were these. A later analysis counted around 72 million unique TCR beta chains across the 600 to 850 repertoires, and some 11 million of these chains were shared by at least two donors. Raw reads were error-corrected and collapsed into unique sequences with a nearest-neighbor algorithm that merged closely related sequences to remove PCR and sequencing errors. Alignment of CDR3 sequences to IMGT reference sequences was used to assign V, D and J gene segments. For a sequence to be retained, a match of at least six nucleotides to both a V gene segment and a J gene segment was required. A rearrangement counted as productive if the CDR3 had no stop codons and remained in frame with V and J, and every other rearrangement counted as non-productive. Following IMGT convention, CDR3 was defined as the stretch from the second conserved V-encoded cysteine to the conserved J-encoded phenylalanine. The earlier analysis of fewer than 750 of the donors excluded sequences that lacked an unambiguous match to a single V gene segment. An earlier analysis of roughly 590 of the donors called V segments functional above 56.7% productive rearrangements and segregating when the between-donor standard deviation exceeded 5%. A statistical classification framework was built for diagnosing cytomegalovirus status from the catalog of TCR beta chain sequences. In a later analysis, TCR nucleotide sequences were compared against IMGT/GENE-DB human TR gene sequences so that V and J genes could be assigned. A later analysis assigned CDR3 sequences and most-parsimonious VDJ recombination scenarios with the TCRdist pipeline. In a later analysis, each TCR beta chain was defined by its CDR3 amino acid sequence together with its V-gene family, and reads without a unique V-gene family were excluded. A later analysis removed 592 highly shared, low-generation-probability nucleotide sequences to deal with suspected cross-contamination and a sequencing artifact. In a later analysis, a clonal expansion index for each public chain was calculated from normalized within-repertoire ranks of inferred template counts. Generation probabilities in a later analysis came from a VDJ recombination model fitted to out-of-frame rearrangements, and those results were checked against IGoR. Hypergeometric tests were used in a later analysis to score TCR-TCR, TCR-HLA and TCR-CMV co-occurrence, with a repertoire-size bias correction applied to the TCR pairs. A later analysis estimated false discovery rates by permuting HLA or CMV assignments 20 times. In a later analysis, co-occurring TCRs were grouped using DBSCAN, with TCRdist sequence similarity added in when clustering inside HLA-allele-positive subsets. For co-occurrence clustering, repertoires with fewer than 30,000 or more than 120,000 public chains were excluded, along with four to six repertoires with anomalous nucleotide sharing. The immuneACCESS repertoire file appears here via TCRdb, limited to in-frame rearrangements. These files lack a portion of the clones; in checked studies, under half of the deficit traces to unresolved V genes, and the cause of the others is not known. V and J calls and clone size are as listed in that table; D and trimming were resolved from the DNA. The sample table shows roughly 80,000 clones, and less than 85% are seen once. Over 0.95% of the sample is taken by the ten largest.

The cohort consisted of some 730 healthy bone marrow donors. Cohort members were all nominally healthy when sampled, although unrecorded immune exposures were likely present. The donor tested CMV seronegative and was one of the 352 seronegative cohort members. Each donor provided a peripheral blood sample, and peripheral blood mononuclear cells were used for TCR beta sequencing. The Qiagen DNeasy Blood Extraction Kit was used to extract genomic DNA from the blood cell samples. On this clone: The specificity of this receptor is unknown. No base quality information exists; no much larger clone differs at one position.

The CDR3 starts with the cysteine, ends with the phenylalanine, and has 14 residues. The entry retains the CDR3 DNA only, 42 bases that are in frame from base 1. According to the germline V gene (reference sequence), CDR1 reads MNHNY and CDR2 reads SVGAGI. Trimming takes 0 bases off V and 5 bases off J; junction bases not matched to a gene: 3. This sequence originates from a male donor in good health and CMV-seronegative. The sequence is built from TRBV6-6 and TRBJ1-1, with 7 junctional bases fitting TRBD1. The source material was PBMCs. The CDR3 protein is CASSYSEGATEAFF. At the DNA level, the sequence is TGTGCCAGCAGTTACTCAGAGGGGGCGACTGAAGCTTTCTTT.